This T cell receptor (beta chain) stems from a study of lymphopenia after photon versus proton radiotherapy. Study results and limitations: Survival link was tested only in deceased patients; proton benefit remains a possibility.

Sequencing was performed with immunoSEQ multiplex PCR; in TCRdb, only in-frame clones are kept and a portion is missing. Here the sample spans 65,000 or so clones, around 87% being singletons. As to this clone: Its antigen is as yet unknown.

The receptor's source is a man older than 75 with esophageal cancer. The material sequenced was peripheral blood, taken from a patient treated with proton-based radiotherapy.

CDR3 residues: CASSLFGAGGMGGKFKGQETQYF. CDR3 nucleotide sequence: TGTGCCAGCAGTTTATTCGGGGCAGGGGGAATGGGCGGGAAGTTCAAGGGCCAAGAGACCCAGTACTTC. The chain couples TRBV28 to TRBJ2-5; D perhaps matches TRBD1 (7 bases). The CDR3 contains 23 residues. Deletions cut 1 base from V and 1 base from J, with 34 bases between. Germline values: CDR1 MDHEN, CDR2 SYDVKM.